This is a list of T cell receptor beta chains from one sample in a study of graft-versus-host responses after intestinal transplantation. Clones were sequenced by immunoSEQ multiplex PCR, and TCRdb holds only the in-frame ones, with some missing. Of about 39,000 clones listed, 90% to 95% are singletons. The antigens these receptors bind are not known. The sequencing used unstimulated CD8+ T cells sorted from spleen or lymph node cells, collected before transplant. Receptors were obtained from a human donor who was the organ donor for an intestinal transplant. CDR3s include the opening cysteine and the closing phenylalanine or tryptophan. D genes are given only for firm matches.

v_gene,j_gene,d_gene,CDR3aa,CDR3nt
TRBV7-9,TRBJ2-7,-,CASSLAEYEQYF,TGTGCCAGCAGCTTAGCCGAGTACGAGCAGTACTTC
TRBV4-2,TRBJ2-7,-,CASSTGLGDEQYF,TGTGCCAGCAGCACAGGGTTGGGAGACGAGCAGTACTTC
TRBV4-3,TRBJ1-1,TRBD1,CASSQATGGVNTEAFF,TGCGCCAGCAGCCAAGCCACAGGGGGCGTGAACACTGAAGCTTTCTTT
TRBV4-1,TRBJ1-1,-,CASSQATPSHTGGTEAFF,TGCGCCAGCAGCCAAGCGACCCCTAGTCACACCGGGGGTACTGAAGCTTTCTTT
TRBV5-3,TRBJ1-1,-,CARTPESGGRGTEAFF,TGTGCCAGAACTCCCGAATCCGGGGGGCGGGGGACTGAAGCTTTCTTT
TRBV12-2,TRBJ2-6,-,CASRDLEAGDGANVLTF,TGTGCAAGTCGCGACTTAGAGGCAGGGGATGGGGCCAACGTCCTGACTTTC
TRBV23-1,TRBJ1-1,-,CASSQGGTNTEAFF,TGCGCCAGCAGTCAAGGGGGGACTAACACTGAAGCTTTCTTT
TRBV9,TRBJ1-4,-,CASSVEGGGNEKLFF,TGTGCCAGCAGCGTAGAGGGGGGAGGGAATGAAAAACTGTTTTTT
TRBV5-6,TRBJ2-1,-,CASSTVSSYNEQFF,TGTGCCAGCAGCACAGTCAGCTCCTACAATGAGCAGTTCTTC
TRBV6-1,TRBJ1-2,-,CASSEGSPYGYTF,TGTGCCAGCAGTGAAGGGAGCCCTTATGGCTACACCTTC
TRBV4-1,TRBJ1-2,TRBD1,CASSHETGGVSYGYTF,TGCGCCAGCAGCCACGAGACAGGGGGCGTATCCTATGGCTACACCTTC
TRBV9,TRBJ1-5,-,CASSVGSGSNQPQHF,TGTGCCAGCAGCGTAGGGTCAGGTAGCAATCAGCCCCAGCATTTT
TRBV5-1,TRBJ1-6,-,CASSLWGNADSPLHF,TGCGCCAGCAGCTTGTGGGGGAATGCGGATTCACCCCTCCACTTT